The 10 T cell receptor beta chains below all came from one sample that was sequenced in a study of T cell repertoires in cytomegalovirus infection (dated by TCRdb to the late 2010s). The reads were generated on an Illumina HiSeq 1500. TCRdb took the public reads, trimmed them with fastp at Q25, ran MiXCR for clone calling and kept in-frame beta chains. Every distinct CDR3 protein forms one entry, paired with its most common genes and DNA. Across this sample there are over 250,000 distinct CDR3 sequences, with less than 25% seen only once. In total, the top ten clones hold roughly 20% of the sample. No antigens are known for them. What this sample's treatment or condition label stands for: in vitro stimulation with specific CMV peptide epitopes to enrich CMV-specific T cells. The sequences come from cultured PBMCs, collected from culture after CMV antigen stimulation. Receptor source: a human donor in good health (CMV status not recorded). Some clones in this sample may be carry-over from other donors' samples.

This clonotype was found once. The J gene is TRBJ1-1, the V gene TRBV9; the D gene is possibly TRBD1 (5 bases). Between the trimmed V and J ends, which lost 3 bases and 2 bases, there was a span of 8 bases. The CDR3 is made up of 13 amino acids. CDR1 SGDLS and CDR2 YYNGEE come from the germline V gene. The CDR3 DNA reads as TGTGCCAGCAGCGGAGGGGTTAACACTGAAGCTTTCTTT. This encodes CASSGGVNTEAFF.

This chain uses TRBV7-6 with TRBJ2-5, with TRBD2 matching over 13 bases. CDR3 length: 16 amino acids. Germline V gene sequence: CDR1 SGHVS, CDR2 FNYEAQ. With 0 bases clipped from V and 5 bases from J, the junction kept 3 bases outside the gene matches. The CDR3 region has the DNA TGTGCCAGCAGCTTAGCGGGACTAGCGGGATTGGAGACCCAGTACTTC. Translated: CASSLAGLAGLETQYF.

This clonotype has ten or more counts. This rearrangement joins TRBV7-9 to TRBJ2-2; no clear D. The germline CDR1 and CDR2 sequences are SEHNR and FQNEAQ (reference sequence). The CDR3 spans 15 residues. Trimming cost V 7 bases and J 1 base, with 13 bases left between them. CDR3 bases: TGTGCCAGCACCCCCCATAGTGGGAACACCGGGGAGCTGTTTTTT. Its translation: CASTPHSGNTGELFF.

The V call is TRBV6-1, the J call TRBJ1-1; D remains unclear. Germline V lookup: CDR1 MNHNS, CDR2 SASEGT. The V end was cut by 2 bases, the J end by 0 bases, with 22 bases between. CDR3 length equals 19 residues. The CDR3 reads CASSETQARLVRVNTEAFF. CDR3 in DNA: TGTGCCAGCAGTGAAACCCAAGCCCGTTTAGTAAGGGTGAACACTGAAGCTTTCTTT.

This clonotype occurred a few times. The gene calls are TRBV29-1 and TRBJ2-7, with 9 nucleotides matching TRBD2. V lost 7 bases and J lost 0; bases outside the gene matches: 10. The CDR3 covers 15 residues. Germline CDR1 SQVTM, CDR2 ANQGSEA. The CDR3 protein is CSAARASGISYEQYF. The CDR3, as DNA: TGCAGCGCCGCGCGGGCTAGCGGGATCTCCTACGAGCAGTACTTC.

This clonotype came up many times. This rearrangement joins TRBV7-2 to TRBJ2-3; 7 bases are a match to TRBD1. CDR3 length equals 16 residues. CDR1 is SGHTA, CDR2 FQGNSA, per germline. V lost 5 bases to trimming and J lost 1 base; unmatched junction nucleotides: 9. CDR3 coding DNA: TGTGCCAGCAGCCATTGGGTCGGACAGGGCACAGATACGCAGTATTTT. Its protein product is CASSHWVGQGTDTQYF.

The V and J genes are TRBV10-3 and TRBJ2-7; possible D gene TRBD2, 6 bases. The germline gives CDR1 ENHRY, CDR2 SYGVKD. CDR3 length: 14 residues. Deletions cut 4 bases from V and 2 bases from J, with 12 bases between. CDR3 DNA: TGTGCCATCAGTGGCCCGACTAGTACCTACGAGCAGTACTTC. As protein: CAISGPTSTYEQYF.

The chain has TRBV14 and TRBJ1-6, with D unresolved. From germline, CDR1 is SGHDN and CDR2 FVKESK. The CDR3 is 15 residues long. V was clipped by 4 bases and J by 3 bases, with 10 bases between them. CDR3 sequence (DNA): TGTGCCAGCAGCCCCTCTTTGGACTATAATTCACCCCTCCACTTT. It specifies CASSPSLDYNSPLHF.

This chain connects TRBV15 to TRBJ1-1; 7 bases are a match to TRBD1. The junction had 2 bases not matched to a gene; V was cut back by 6 bases and J by 1 base. Germline CDR1 and CDR2: LNHNV and YYDKDF (reference sequence). The CDR3 consists of 13 residues. CDR3 residues: CATRRDRNTEAFF. CDR3 DNA: TGTGCCACCAGAAGGGACAGGAACACTGAAGCTTTCTTT.

J is TRBJ2-1 and V is TRBV6-2 or TRBV6-3, with D tentatively TRBD2 (5 bases). CDR3 length: 16 amino acids. Germline CDR1 reads MNHEY; CDR2 reads SVGEGT. With 5 bases removed from V and 10 bases from J, the gap between germline ends came to 24 bases. CDR3 bases: TGTGCCAGCAGTCCTCGGACTGGAAAAGTCAGTTACGAGCAGTTCTTC. This gives the protein CASSPRTGKVSYEQFF.